The 8 T cell receptor beta chains reported below all come from one sample, sequenced in a study of shared clonotypes between healthy human individuals. Clones were read by immunoSEQ multiplex PCR, and TCRdb kept only the in-frame ones, dropping some. The sample carries 1,400,000 or so clones, less than 99% recorded once. Sequenced material: naive CD4+ T cells sorted from blood. The subset is: CD45RA+ positively selected. All receptors come from a man aged 25-45 years in good health.

The chain carries TRBV7-8 and TRBJ1-5; tentative D call: TRBD1 (5 bases). CDR1 is SGHVS, CDR2 FQNEAQ, per germline. V was cut by 3 bases and J by 7 bases, with 16 bases left in between. This CDR3 region has 15 residues. The DNA for the CDR3 is TGTGCCAGCAGCTTTAATCGGGGCGCTGGACAGCCCCAGCATTTT. Translating gives CASSFNRGAGQPQHF.

The chain joins TRBV5-1 to TRBJ2-1; D remains ambiguous. V was cut by 0 bases and J by 0 bases, with 13 bases left in between. CDR3 length: 17 residues. Germline V CDR1 and CDR2: SGHRS, YFSETQ. As DNA, the CDR3 is TGCGCCAGCAGCTTGGGTTGGACCTCGAGCTCCTACAATGAGCAGTTCTTC. Translated: CASSLGWTSSSYNEQFF.

This chain uses TRBV18 with TRBJ2-7, with a weak D call TRBD1 (6 bases). Germline V gives CDR1 KGHSH, CDR2 LQKENI. Deletions cut 1 base from V and 3 bases from J, with 13 bases between. The CDR3 contains 15 residues. CDR3 loop: CASSPQTGQSYEQYF. The CDR3 DNA is TGTGCCAGCTCACCACAAACAGGACAGAGCTACGAGCAGTACTTC.

V gene TRBV5-5 combines with J gene TRBJ2-2, with D unclear. V was shortened by 0 bases and J by 11 bases, with 8 bases between the two germline ends. CDR1 and CDR2 from the germline V gene are SGHKS and YYEKEE (reference sequence). The CDR3 is made up of 12 amino acids. CDR3 amino acids: CASSLEGRELFF. The CDR3 nucleotides read TGTGCCAGCAGCTTGGAGGGTAGAGAGCTGTTTTTT.

This clone is a singleton in its sample. Additional DNA sequences in this sample encode the identical CDR3. V is TRBV28 and J is TRBJ2-2; D is ambiguous. This CDR3 has 12 amino acids. The V and J ends lost 5 bases and 2 bases respectively, with 3 bases between them. The germline CDR1 and CDR2 sequences are MDHEN and SYDVKM. The CDR3 protein is CASSLNTGELFF. CDR3 in DNA: TGTGCCAGCAGTCTTAACACCGGGGAGCTGTTTTTT.

The V and J genes are TRBV10-3 and TRBJ2-7; TRBD1 matches at 9 bases. The germline V gene encodes CDR1 ENHRY and CDR2 SYGVKD. With V trimmed by 6 bases and J by 2 bases, 5 bases remained unmatched. The CDR3 totals 14 residues. The CDR3 sequence is CAIRERQGAYEQYF. CDR3 coding DNA: TGTGCCATCAGGGAACGACAGGGGGCCTACGAGCAGTACTTC.

This clone was seen once. The V and J genes are TRBV7-2 and TRBJ1-4, with TRBD1 matching over 7 bases. Germline V lookup: CDR1 SGHTA, CDR2 FQGNSA. V lost 6 bases to trimming and J lost 0 bases; unmatched junction nucleotides: 13. The CDR3 sequence is 18 residues long. The CDR3 sequence: CASRLGRDSIATNEKLFF. The CDR3 DNA reads TGTGCCAGCAGACTCGGGAGGGACAGTATTGCAACTAATGAAAAACTGTTTTTT.

The chain couples TRBV5-1 to TRBJ2-7; D is perhaps TRBD1 or TRBD2 (6 bases each). The V end lost 4 bases, the J end lost 7 bases, and 15 bases lay between the germline ends. Germline CDR1 SGHRS, CDR2 YFSETQ. The CDR3 is 13 amino acids. The CDR3 nucleotides read TGCGCCAGCAGCGAAAACAGGGCGGGAGAGCAGTACTTC. Encoded protein: CASSENRAGEQYF. The full variable domain, rest sourced from reference TRBV5-1 and TRBJ2-7, is KAGVTQTPRYLIKTRGQQVTLSCSPISGHRSVSWYQQTPGQGLQFLFEYFSETQRNKGNFPGRFSGRQFSNSRSEMNVSTLELGDSALYLCASSENRAGEQYFGPGTRLTVT.